Below, one T cell receptor (beta chain) is given with its context. The CDR3 runs 16 residues. V was cut by 2 bases and J by 3 bases, with 16 bases left in between. The germline V gene encodes CDR1 SEHNR and CDR2 FQNEAQ (reference sequence). The entry originates in a study of patients and donors after allogeneic stem cell transplantation. One entry per CDR3 protein, called by TCRdb with MiXCR from the RT-PCR reads. This sample has approximately 200,000 distinct CDR3 sequences, with 41% found just once. The sequence came from a human donor who was either an allogeneic HSCT recipient or a stem cell or donor lymphocyte infusion donor (not recorded which). It is not recorded whose cells these are; they may come from a transplant donor. V and J are TRBV7-9 and TRBJ1-2; no reliable D call. The sample consisted of blood, either unsorted or a sorted T cell fraction (not recorded which). The CDR3 reads CASSLLFRLRDYGYTF. The CDR3 coding sequence is TGTGCCAGCAGCTTATTGTTCCGGTTACGGGACTATGGCTACACCTTC.